These T cell receptor beta chains were read from a single sample in a study of OX40 agonist ivuxolimab in advanced cancers. The method was immunoSEQ multiplex PCR; TCRdb's version includes in-frame clones alone and lacks a portion of them. Here the sample spans tens of thousands of clones, around 86% being singletons. This specimen was CD4+ or CD8+ T cells sorted from blood, taken in a trial of the OX40 agonist ivuxolimab. The origin of the receptors is an adult with an advanced solid tumor such as melanoma, head and neck, liver or kidney cancer. CDR3s include the opening cysteine and the closing phenylalanine or tryptophan. D genes are given only for firm matches. Part of the rows lack a size; the others show once, few, many or a class for expanded clones.

J gene | CDR3 length | clone size | D gene | V gene | CDR3 DNA | CDR3 protein
TRBJ2-1 | 13 | NA | TRBD1 | TRBV9 | TGTGCCAGCAGCGTAGTGGACAGGGCTGAGCAGTTCTTC | CASSVVDRAEQFF
TRBJ1-3 | 13 | once | TRBD1 | TRBV6-5 | TGTGCCAGCACCAGGACAGGGGCAAACACCATATATTTT | CASTRTGANTIYF
TRBJ2-2 | 16 | NA | NA | TRBV5-5 | TGTGCCAGCAGCTTGGCCGGGACTGGAGGCACCGGGGAGCTGTTTTTT | CASSLAGTGGTGELFF
TRBJ2-2 | 13 | few | TRBD2 | TRBV30 | TGTGCCCGCGGGGGTCAAAACACCGGGGAGCTGTTTTTT | CARGGQNTGELFF
TRBJ2-7 | 14 | NA | TRBD1 | TRBV6-6 | TGTGCCAGGCATCACCGGGACAGCTCCTACGAGCAGTACTTC | CARHHRDSSYEQYF
TRBJ2-7 | 13 | NA | NA | TRBV5-4 | TGTGCCAGCAGCTTGTCGGGCACTTACGAGCAGTACTTC | CASSLSGTYEQYF
TRBJ1-2 | 15 | NA | NA | TRBV27 | TGTGCCAGCAGTTTATCGCGGCAAGCTAACTATGGCTACACCTTC | CASSLSRQANYGYTF
TRBJ1-5 | 18 | few | NA | TRBV2 | TGTGCCAGCAGGGGGGGGCGAGGGAGCGGGCTAATCTACCAGCCCCAGCATTTT | CASRGGRGSGLIYQPQHF
TRBJ1-1 | 13 | NA | NA | TRBV6-5 | TGTGCCAGCAGTTACCCCGGACGAACTGAAGCTTTCTTT | CASSYPGRTEAFF
TRBJ2-4 | 14 | NA | NA | TRBV18 | TGTGCCAGCTCACCAGGGCAGAGCAAAAACATTCAGTACTTC | CASSPGQSKNIQYF
TRBJ1-5 | 14 | NA | NA | TRBV28 | TGTGCCAGCATCAGCGGTGGGGGGTATCAGCCCCAGCATTTT | CASISGGGYQPQHF
TRBJ2-1 | 13 | NA | NA | TRBV7-3 | TGTGCCAGCAGCCCACTGACGGACAGCCCCCAGTTCTTC | CASSPLTDSPQFF
TRBJ2-4 | 13 | NA | NA | TRBV19 | TGTGCCAGTAGTATCGAAGCCAAAAACATTCAGTACTTC | CASSIEAKNIQYF
TRBJ1-5 | 13 | NA | NA | TRBV29-1 | TGCAGCCCCTTATTGGGGGCCCCCGGGCCCCAGCATTTT | CSPLLGAPGPQHF
TRBJ1-6 | 14 | NA | NA | TRBV5-1 | TGCGCCAGCAGCTTGGACAGAAATCCTTCACCCCTCCACTTT | CASSLDRNPSPLHF
TRBJ2-7 | 15 | NA | TRBD2 | TRBV6-1 | TGTGCCAGCATTAGTAGCGGGGGAGCTAACTACGAGCAGTACTTC | CASISSGGANYEQYF
TRBJ2-2 | 16 | NA | NA | TRBV7-3 | TGTGCCAGCAGCTTAAACTCAGGAGGGGGCGGTGGGGAGCTGTTTTTT | CASSLNSGGGGGELFF
TRBJ1-2 | 14 | NA | NA | TRBV5-1 | TGCGCCAGCAGCTTGGCGAATATAGTTGATGGCTACACCTTC | CASSLANIVDGYTF
TRBJ2-3 | 17 | NA | TRBD2 | TRBV7-2 | TGTGCCAGCAGTTTAGGGAGCGGGGGGACGAGCACAGATACGCAGTATTTT | CASSLGSGGTSTDTQYF
TRBJ1-1 | 18 | NA | NA | TRBV18 | TGTGCCAGCTCACTAGGGACCCACCCCAGGGAGCCCAACACTGAAGCTTTCTTT | CASSLGTHPREPNTEAFF
TRBJ1-3 | 14 | NA | NA | TRBV7-2 | TGTGCCAGCAGCTTGGCCCCGGGGGGGAACACCATATATTTT | CASSLAPGGNTIYF
TRBJ2-3 | 18 | NA | NA | TRBV12-5 | TGTGCTAGTGGTCGTCCCCCTTTCTTGGCGGGGGCCACAGATACGCAGTATTTT | CASGRPPFLAGATDTQYF
TRBJ1-1 | 15 | NA | NA | TRBV4-3 | TGCGCCAGCAGCCAAGAAGGACAGATGAACACTGAAGCTTTCTTT | CASSQEGQMNTEAFF
TRBJ1-2 | 16 | NA | NA | TRBV5-6 | TGTGCCAGCAGCTTTCTAGGGGAAGACAGTTTTTATGGCTACACCTTC | CASSFLGEDSFYGYTF
TRBJ1-5 | 12 | NA | NA | TRBV7-6 | TGTGCCAGCAGCTCTAGAATGGGGCCCCAGCATTTT | CASSSRMGPQHF
TRBJ2-2 | 15 | NA | NA | TRBV11-2 | TGTGCCAGCAGTCCCGGGACCCAACAGATCGGGGAGCTGTTTTTT | CASSPGTQQIGELFF
TRBJ2-7 | 14 | once | TRBD1 | TRBV6-5 | TGTGCCAGCATTGAGGGGGCGAACTCCTACGAGCAGTACTTC | CASIEGANSYEQYF
TRBJ2-2 | 15 | once | NA | TRBV18 | TGTGCCAGCTCACCAGGGACGGTAAACACCGGGGAGCTGTTTTTT | CASSPGTVNTGELFF
TRBJ2-7 | 12 | NA | NA | TRBV28 | TGTGCCAGCAGTTTAGTGGGATACGAGCAGTACTTC | CASSLVGYEQYF
TRBJ1-1 | 16 | NA | NA | TRBV5-1 | TGCGCCAGCAGCCTCGAACCTCCCCGGGACATTTATGAAGCTTTCTTT | CASSLEPPRDIYEAFF
TRBJ1-4 | 14 | NA | NA | TRBV18 | TGTGCCAGCTCACCGCTCCGGAATAATGAAAAACTGTTTTTT | CASSPLRNNEKLFF
TRBJ2-7 | 17 | NA | NA | TRBV5-4 | TGTGCCAGCAGCCCCGGTCCGGACCCAGCACTTGGGGACGAGCAGTACTTC | CASSPGPDPALGDEQYF
TRBJ1-2 | 14 | NA | TRBD1 | TRBV5-1 | TGCGCCAGCAGCGCGGGACAGGGGAGCTATGGCTACACCTTC | CASSAGQGSYGYTF
TRBJ2-6 | 15 | NA | NA | TRBV2 | TGTGCCAGCAGTGAAATGGGGCCTGGGGCCAACGTCCTGACTTTC | CASSEMGPGANVLTF
TRBJ2-3 | 15 | NA | TRBD2 | TRBV9 | TGTGCCAGCAGCCCTCTAGCGGGGGGCCCAGATACGCAGTATTTT | CASSPLAGGPDTQYF
TRBJ1-1 | 15 | NA | TRBD1 | TRBV9 | TGTGCCAGCAGCGTAGAAGGGGGCCTGAACACTGAAGCTTTCTTT | CASSVEGGLNTEAFF
TRBJ2-7 | 15 | few | NA | TRBV28 | TGTGCCAGCAGTTTTGGCGGGACAGAGTCCTACGAGCAGTACTTC | CASSFGGTESYEQYF
TRBJ2-1 | 13 | NA | TRBD1 | TRBV6-1 | TGTGCCAGCACCTCCGGGACAGGTTGGGAGCAGTTCTTC | CASTSGTGWEQFF
TRBJ2-2 | 14 | NA | TRBD2 | TRBV5-1 | TGCGCCAGCAGAACTAGCGGGGTTACCGGGGAGCTGTTTTTT | CASRTSGVTGELFF
TRBJ2-2 | 16 | NA | NA | TRBV5-1 | TGCGCCAGCAGCTTGGCGTCTCAGGCGAACACCGGGGAGCTGTTTTTT | CASSLASQANTGELFF
TRBJ2-6 | 14 | once | NA | TRBV10-3 | TGTGCCACTCGCCCTGATTCGGGGGCCAACGTCCTGACTTTC | CATRPDSGANVLTF
TRBJ2-5 | 15 | once | TRBD1 | TRBV5-1 | TGCGCCAGCAGGGTTGGATCAGGGGGCCAAGAGACCCAGTACTTC | CASRVGSGGQETQYF
TRBJ2-1 | 12 | NA | TRBD2 | TRBV4-3 | TGCGCCAGCAGCCAAGAGGGAGGGTTGCAGTTCTTC | CASSQEGGLQFF
TRBJ2-3 | 14 | NA | NA | TRBV25-1 | TGTGCCAGCAGTCGCCCAGGGGGCACAGATACGCAGTATTTT | CASSRPGGTDTQYF
TRBJ2-1 | 16 | NA | TRBD1 | TRBV9 | TGTGCCAGCAGCCCCCGGCCGGGACAGGGTGTCAATGAGCAGTTCTTC | CASSPRPGQGVNEQFF
TRBJ1-2 | 15 | NA | NA | TRBV28 | TGTGCCAGCAGAAACCACAAGGGGGGCGACTATGGCTACACCTTC | CASRNHKGGDYGYTF
TRBJ1-5 | 14 | NA | NA | TRBV27 | TGTGCCAGCAATTCAGTGTATAGCAATCAGCCCCAGCATTTT | CASNSVYSNQPQHF
TRBJ1-2 | 13 | NA | TRBD1 | TRBV7-9 | TGTGCCAGCAGCGACGACAGGGGCTATGGCTACACCTTC | CASSDDRGYGYTF
TRBJ1-6 | 15 | NA | TRBD1 | TRBV9 | TGTGCCAGCAGCGTAGCGGGGGACAGTAATTCACCCCTCCACTTT | CASSVAGDSNSPLHF
TRBJ1-3 | 13 | NA | NA | TRBV11-3 | TGTGCCAGCAGCTTGGGCTCTGGAAACACCATATATTTT | CASSLGSGNTIYF
TRBJ1-4 | 16 | NA | TRBD1 | TRBV10-3 | TGTGCCATCAGTGATAAGGGACAGGGGGCCGGAGAAAAACTGTTTTTT | CAISDKGQGAGEKLFF
TRBJ1-1 | 15 | NA | TRBD1 | TRBV5-1 | TGCGCCAGCAGCCCCGGGACAGCTATTAACACTGAAGCTTTCTTT | CASSPGTAINTEAFF
TRBJ1-2 | 14 | NA | NA | TRBV11-2 | TGTGCCAGCAGCTTGAACGCAGGGTCCACTGGCTACACCTTC | CASSLNAGSTGYTF
TRBJ2-2 | 14 | NA | NA | TRBV12-5 | TGTGCTAGTGCGTGGGGGGGCCCCGCCGGGGAGCTGTTTTTT | CASAWGGPAGELFF
TRBJ1-3 | 12 | NA | NA | TRBV6-1 | TGTGCCACCGCGAGCTCTGGAAACACCATATATTTT | CATASSGNTIYF
TRBJ1-1 | 14 | NA | NA | TRBV21-1 | TGTGCCAGCAGCAAAGAAGGATCGGCAATGGGAGCTTTCTTT | CASSKEGSAMGAFF